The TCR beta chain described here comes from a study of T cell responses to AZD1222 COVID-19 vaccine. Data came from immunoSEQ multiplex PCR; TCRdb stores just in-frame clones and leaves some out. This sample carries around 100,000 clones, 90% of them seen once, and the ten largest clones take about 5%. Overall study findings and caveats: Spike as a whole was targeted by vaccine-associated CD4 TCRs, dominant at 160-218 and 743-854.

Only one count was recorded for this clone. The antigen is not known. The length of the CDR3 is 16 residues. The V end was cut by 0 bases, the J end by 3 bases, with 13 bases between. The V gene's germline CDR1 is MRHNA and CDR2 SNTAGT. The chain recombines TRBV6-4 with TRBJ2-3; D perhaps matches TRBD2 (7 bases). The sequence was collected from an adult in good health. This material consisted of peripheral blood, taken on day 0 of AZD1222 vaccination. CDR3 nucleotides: TGTGCCAGCAGTGACTCGGGGGGCGGGGGAACAGATACGCAGTATTTT. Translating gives CASSDSGGGGTDTQYF.